These 20 T cell receptor beta chains originate from one sample sequenced in a study of identical twins. TCRdb redid the calling of the 5' RACE reads with MiXCR, one entry per CDR3 protein. This sample carries 500,000 to 550,000 distinct CDR3 sequences, approximately 20% of them seen once, and the ten largest clones take approximately 0.52%. The same sample was also studied in work on yellow fever vaccine responses in identical twins.

The sequenced sample was CD4+ T cells sorted from blood. These receptors were collected from a woman aged 18-30 years in good health.

This clonotype was seen at least ten times. The CDR3 region has the DNA TGTGCCAGCAGTGCGGGATTTTATGGCTACACCTTC. Its translation: CASSAGFYGYTF. This chain joins TRBV12-3 or TRBV12-4 and TRBJ1-2; D is unresolved. The CDR3 totals 12 residues. V was cut by 5 bases and J by 5 bases, with 9 bases left in between.

This clonotype has a handful of counts. This sequence joins TRBV12-3 or TRBV12-4 and TRBJ2-7, with TRBD2 matching over 7 bases. The trim removed 3 bases at V and 7 bases at J, leaving 3 bases unmatched. The CDR3 covers 12 residues. The chain's CDR3 is CASSFGEGEQYF. The DNA of the CDR3 is TGTGCCAGCAGTTTTGGGGAGGGGGAGCAGTACTTC.

This clonotype was observed a few times. CDR3 bases: TGTGCCATCAGTGTGGGTACTGGGGCCAACGTCCTGACTTTC. Protein product: CAISVGTGANVLTF. This chain joins TRBV10-3 and TRBJ2-6; D is undetermined. V gave up 4 bases and J gave up 2 bases, with 6 bases separating them. Germline lookup yields CDR1 ENHRY and CDR2 SYGVKD. There are 14 residues in the CDR3.

This chain joins TRBV11-2 and TRBJ1-6, with no clear D. CDR3 length equals 16 residues. Deletions cut 5 bases from V and 3 bases from J, with 14 bases between. Germline V gene lookup returns CDR1 SGHAT and CDR2 FQNNGV. Here the CDR3 DNA reads TGTGCCAGCAGCCCCGCGCCCGGCGGCTATAATTCACCCCTCCACTTT. This gives the protein CASSPAPGGYNSPLHF.

CDR3 in amino acids: CASSIPGAGDLTF. CDR3 bases: TGTGCCAGCAGTATCCCCGGGGCCGGCGACCTGACTTTC. The chain combines TRBV12-3 or TRBV12-4 with TRBJ2-6, with D perhaps being TRBD1 or TRBD2 (5 bases each). CDR3 length equals 13 residues. V was cut by 5 bases and J by 15 bases, with 17 bases left in between.

This clonotype was seen a few times. The J gene is TRBJ2-5, the V gene TRBV11-3; possible D gene TRBD1, 6 bases. The CDR3 consists of 16 residues. V was trimmed by 3 bases and J by 3 bases, leaving 17 bases between them. The V gene's germline CDR1 is SGHNT and CDR2 YENEEA. The CDR3 region has the DNA TGTGCCAGCAGCTTTGTCTACGGGACATTCGAAGAGACCCAGTACTTC. Residues: CASSFVYGTFEETQYF.

This clonotype was picked up many times. The V call is TRBV2, the J call TRBJ1-5, with 7 bases identical to TRBD1. The CDR3 is 14 amino acids. V dropped 6 bases and J dropped 4; count of bases not matched to a gene: 6. Looked up from germline, CDR1 is SNHLY and CDR2 is FYNNEI. CDR3 bases: TGTGCCAGCAGGGATCGGGACAGTAATCAGCCCCAGCATTTT. Protein sequence: CASRDRDSNQPQHF.

Only a few counts were recorded for this clonotype. The CDR3 loop reads CAISDPIAGAGEQFF. In nucleotides, the CDR3 is TGTGCCATCAGTGACCCGATAGCGGGAGCTGGTGAGCAGTTCTTC. V gene TRBV10-3 combines with J gene TRBJ2-1; TRBD2 agrees at 9 bases. Unmatched junction bases numbered 9, after V lost 3 bases and J lost 9 bases. Germline V gives CDR1 ENHRY, CDR2 SYGVKD. CDR3 length: 15 residues.

The table lists this clonotype with a few counts. The rearrangement links TRBV10-3 to TRBJ2-7; 7 nucleotides agree with TRBD1. The germline V gene encodes CDR1 ENHRY and CDR2 SYGVKD. V lost 6 bases and J lost 1; bases outside the gene matches: 9. The CDR3 length is 15 residues. This CDR3 is CAISETGAASYEQYV. The CDR3 bases are TGTGCCATCAGCGAAACAGGGGCAGCTTCCTACGAGCAGTACGTC.

This chain links TRBV6-5 with TRBJ2-3; TRBD1 matches at 8 bases. The length of the CDR3 is 15 residues. Germline CDR1 MNHEY, CDR2 SVGAGI. With V trimmed by 2 bases and J by 7 bases, 8 bases remained unmatched. As DNA, the CDR3 is TGTGCCAGCAGTTACCTCGGACAGGGAAGGAATACGCAGTATTTT. This translates into CASSYLGQGRNTQYF.

This clonotype was seen a handful of times. The J gene is TRBJ2-1, the V gene TRBV5-1, with 10 positions matching TRBD2. With V trimmed by 3 bases and J by 5 bases, 11 bases remained unmatched. The germline CDR1 and CDR2 sequences are SGHRS and YFSETQ. The CDR3 has 17 amino acids. The CDR3 sequence: CASSYFSSGSLNNEQFF. The CDR3 DNA follows: TGCGCCAGCAGCTACTTTTCTAGCGGGAGCTTGAACAATGAGCAGTTCTTC.

The chain carries TRBV12-3 or TRBV12-4 and TRBJ2-2; possibly TRBD1 for D (6 bases). Trimming shortened V by 2 bases and J by 7 bases, and 11 bases separated the two germline ends. The CDR3 spans 14 residues. In nucleotides, the CDR3 is TGTGCCAGCAGTTTAAACAGGGCATTCGGGGAGCTGTTTTTT. This codes for CASSLNRAFGELFF.

This rearrangement joins TRBV3-1 to TRBJ1-4; D remains ambiguous. V was cut by 0 bases and J by 4 bases, with 12 bases left in between. CDR1 LGHDT and CDR2 YNNKEL come from the germline V gene (reference sequence). This CDR3 has 16 residues. CDR3 loop: CASSQDQNSYNEKLFF. The CDR3 nucleotides are TGTGCCAGCAGCCAAGATCAGAACAGCTATAATGAAAAACTGTTTTTT. Variable domain in full (rest from reference TRBV3-1 and TRBJ1-4): DTAVSQTPKYLVTQMGNDKSIKCEQNLGHDTMYWYKQDSKKFLKIMFSYNNKELIINETVPNRFSPKSPDKAHLNLHINSLELGDSAVYFCASSQDQNSYNEKLFFGSGTQLSVL.

This chain connects TRBV3-1 to TRBJ2-2, with 7 nucleotides matching TRBD2. The V gene end was trimmed by 4 bases and the J gene end by 7 bases; junction bases not matched to a gene: 9. The germline V gene has CDR1 LGHDT and CDR2 YNNKEL (reference sequence). The CDR3 consists of 15 residues. The CDR3 DNA follows: TGTGCCAGCAGCCCAGGGCGGGAGCGCATCGGGGAGCTGTTTTTT. This encodes CASSPGRERIGELFF.

Many counts were recorded for this clonotype. The CDR3 coding sequence is TGTGCCATCAGTGAGTCAAGTTACGAGCAGTACTTC. This translates into CAISESSYEQYF. The chain combines TRBV10-3 with TRBJ2-7; no clear D. This CDR3 comprises 12 residues. CDR1 and CDR2 (germline): ENHRY, SYGVKD. V lost 0 bases and J 4 bases, leaving 4 bases between the germline ends.

This clonotype has just one count. The CDR3 sequence is CASRDKRGSGSSYNEQFF. The CDR3 region has the DNA TGTGCCAGCAGGGATAAGAGGGGAAGCGGGAGCTCCTACAATGAGCAGTTCTTC. The gene calls are TRBV12-3 or TRBV12-4 and TRBJ2-1; 8 bases map to TRBD2. There are 18 residues in the CDR3. J was trimmed by 0 bases and V by 6 bases; bases with no gene match: 13.

This clonotype turned up a few times. This chain's CDR3 is CASRLGLAVLQETQYF. CDR3 DNA: TGTGCCAGCAGACTGGGACTAGCGGTACTACAAGAGACCCAGTACTTC. The chain combines TRBV3-1 with TRBJ2-5; 11 bases fit TRBD2. This CDR3 contains 16 residues. Germline CDR1 is LGHDT and CDR2 is YNNKEL (reference sequence). J was trimmed by 2 bases and V by 6 bases; bases with no gene match: 8.

The sample holds a few counts of this clonotype. This rearrangement joins TRBV10-3 to TRBJ2-7; D is undetermined. The CDR3 totals 12 residues. Germline V lookup: CDR1 ENHRY, CDR2 SYGVKD. Trimming stripped 1 base from V and 3 bases from J, with 4 bases between. CDR3 nucleotides: TGTGCCATCAGTGAGTTTCTCTACGAGCAGTACTTC. Encoded protein: CAISEFLYEQYF.

This rearrangement joins TRBV20-1 to TRBJ2-5, with unresolved D. V was shortened by 4 bases and J by 2 bases, with 8 bases between the two germline ends. The CDR3 is 12 residues long. The germline V gene has CDR1 DFQATT and CDR2 SNEGSKA (reference sequence). For the CDR3, the DNA is TGCAGTGCTAAAGCGAATCAAGAGACCCAGTACTTC. Its translation: CSAKANQETQYF.

This clonotype appeared many times. The chain carries TRBV12-3 or TRBV12-4 and TRBJ2-3; D remains ambiguous. CDR3 length equals 12 residues. Trimming removed 0 bases at V and 8 bases at J, with 6 bases between. The CDR3 loop is CASSLALPTQYF. For the CDR3, the DNA is TGTGCCAGCAGTTTAGCCCTCCCTACGCAGTATTTT.